Below are 30 T cell receptor beta chains sequenced from a single sample in a study of blood T cell repertoires in COVID-19. Using immunoSEQ multiplex PCR, the repertoire was profiled, and TCRdb retains in-frame clones only, with some absent. The sample includes roughly 180,000 clones, 70% to 85% of them seen just once. The specimen sequenced was peripheral blood. The receptors come from a human donor in a cohort sampled during active COVID-19.

This chain uses TRBV19 with TRBJ2-6; tentative D call: TRBD2 (6 bases). With 0 bases removed from V and 2 bases from J, the gap between germline ends came to 8 bases. From germline, CDR1 is LNHDA and CDR2 SQIVND (reference sequence). CDR3 size: 16 residues. DNA for the CDR3: TGTGCCAGTAGTATAGATCGCGGGGCTGGGGCCAACGTCCTGACTTTC. Translation gives CASSIDRGAGANVLTF.

In DNA form, the CDR3 reads TGTGCCAGCAGCTTAGATTTCACTGGAAACACCATATATTTT. Protein: CASSLDFTGNTIYF. The chain combines TRBV11-2 with TRBJ1-3; D is ambiguous. The CDR3 covers 14 residues. V shed 0 bases and J shed 2 bases, with 5 bases lying between them. Germline CDR1 is SGHAT and CDR2 is FQNNGV.

The V gene is TRBV15, the J gene TRBJ2-7, with 14 bases that match TRBD2. The ends lost 0 bases at V and 5 bases at J; junction bases unmatched: 12. The CDR3 is 19 amino acids. CDR1 is LNHNV, CDR2 YYDKDF, per germline (reference sequence). The CDR3 region has the DNA TGTGCCACCAGCAGAGATCACCAGTTCCGGGGACTAGCGGGGGACGAGCAGTACTTC. Its translation is CATSRDHQFRGLAGDEQYF.

The rearrangement joins TRBV5-4 to TRBJ1-2; D is ambiguous. The length of the CDR3 is 13 residues. Trimming shortened V by 0 bases and J by 1 base, and 4 bases separated the two germline ends. Germline assignment: CDR1 SGHNT and CDR2 YYREEE (reference sequence). The CDR3 DNA reads as TGTGCCAGCAGCTTGGTCAGTAACTATGGCTACACCTTC. Translating it yields CASSLVSNYGYTF.

This clone was observed a handful of times. The chain joins TRBV9 to TRBJ1-4, with 8 bases aligning to TRBD1. The CDR3 is 17 residues long. CDR1 SGDLS and CDR2 YYNGEE come from the germline V gene. V was clipped by 3 bases and J by 0 bases; unmatched bases: 7. CDR3 residues: CASSASRDRPTNEKLFF. For the CDR3, the DNA is TGTGCCAGCAGCGCGTCCCGGGACAGGCCAACTAATGAAAAACTGTTTTTT.

The chain couples TRBV5-1 to TRBJ2-7; 11 nucleotides agree with TRBD2. V shed 5 bases, J shed 4 bases, and the junction held 5 bases outside the gene matches. CDR1 and CDR2 (germline): SGHRS, YFSETQ. This CDR3 comprises 14 residues. The CDR3 here is CASRLGLAAYEQYF. CDR3 in DNA: TGCGCCAGCAGGCTGGGACTAGCGGCTTACGAGCAGTACTTC.

This clone was seen only once. V and J are TRBV7-8 and TRBJ2-7, with 7 nucleotides matching TRBD1. Germline trimming cut 1 base from V and 4 bases from J; bases unmatched to any gene: 4. The CDR3 is 14 amino acids. CDR1 is SGHVS, CDR2 FQNEAQ, per germline. CDR3 residues: CASSLGQQGYEQYF. CDR3 DNA: TGTGCCAGCAGCTTAGGCCAACAGGGGTACGAGCAGTACTTC.

A few counts support this clone. This chain joins TRBV9 and TRBJ1-6, with D maybe TRBD1 (6 bases). Germline-derived CDR1 and CDR2 are SGDLS and YYNGEE. This CDR3 is 14 amino acids long. The V end was cut by 0 bases, the J end by 7 bases, with 8 bases between. The CDR3 protein is CASSVGDTNSPLHF. The CDR3, as DNA: TGTGCCAGCAGCGTAGGGGACACCAATTCACCCCTCCACTTT.

The chain employs TRBV10-3 and TRBJ1-2; D is unresolved. The V gene lost 2 bases and the J gene lost 8 bases, with 9 bases spanning the gap. The CDR3 sequence is 12 residues long. The germline CDR1 and CDR2 sequences are ENHRY and SYGVKD. The chain's CDR3 is CAISEAVRGYTF. The DNA for the CDR3 is TGTGCCATCAGTGAGGCGGTGAGAGGCTACACCTTC.

The chain combines TRBV4-2 with TRBJ1-4, with 7 bases lining up with TRBD1. Germline values: CDR1 LGHNA, CDR2 YNFKEQ. This CDR3 has 14 residues. The V segment lost 3 bases and the J segment 7 bases; nucleotides outside the gene matches: 5. CDR3 sequence (DNA): TGTGCCAGCAGCCAGACAGGGAGGAGTGAAAAACTGTTTTTT. Protein: CASSQTGRSEKLFF.

The chain couples TRBV6-5 to TRBJ1-1, with TRBD1 as a possible D gene (6 bases). Trimming cost V 6 bases and J 1 base, with 15 bases left between them. The germline V gene encodes CDR1 MNHEY and CDR2 SVGAGI. There are 15 residues in the CDR3. In DNA, the CDR3 is TGTGCCAGCAGGAGGGACACTCAGACGAACACTGAAGCTTTCTTT. This encodes CASRRDTQTNTEAFF.

In this sample, this clone turned up a few times. DNA for the CDR3: TGTGCCATCACTAGCGGAGCTAATTCACCCCTCCACTTT. This encodes CAITSGANSPLHF. V gene TRBV10-3 combines with J gene TRBJ1-6, with D unclear. Trimming left V 7 bases short and J 6 bases short, with 10 bases between. The CDR3 loop spans 13 amino acids. CDR1 is ENHRY, CDR2 SYGVKD, per germline.

The CDR3 loop reads CASSQETGQEEQYF. The CDR3 nucleotides read TGCGCCAGCAGCCAAGAAACAGGGCAGGAAGAGCAGTACTTC. The chain combines TRBV4-1 with TRBJ2-7; TRBD1 is a possible D gene (6 bases). This CDR3 contains 14 residues. The germline V and J ends were trimmed by 0 bases and 7 bases, with 13 bases remaining between them. The germline V gene encodes CDR1 MGHRA and CDR2 YSYEKL.

The chain carries TRBV5-1 and TRBJ1-4; D uncertain. Germline V gene sequence: CDR1 SGHRS, CDR2 YFSETQ. This CDR3 is 16 amino acids long. The V end lost 1 base, the J end lost 0 bases, and 10 bases lay between the germline ends. CDR3 protein: CASSLIGSSTNEKLFF. CDR3 nucleotide sequence: TGCGCCAGCAGCTTGATCGGGTCGTCAACTAATGAAAAACTGTTTTTT.

This clone was seen only once. The CDR3 nucleotides are TGTGCCAGCAGTACGGGGAACTATGGCTACACCTTC. This gives the protein CASSTGNYGYTF. The chain links TRBV27 to TRBJ1-2; D call uncertain. This CDR3 contains 12 residues. Between the trimmed V and J ends, which lost 5 bases and 2 bases, there was a span of 6 bases. Germline V gene lookup returns CDR1 MNHEY and CDR2 SMNVEV (reference sequence).

The V call is TRBV2, the J call TRBJ2-1; no reliable D call. CDR3 length: 11 amino acids. Trimming cost V 8 bases and J 5 bases, with 7 bases left between them. Germline loops: CDR1 SNHLY, CDR2 FYNNEI. As DNA, the CDR3 is TGTGCCAGCGTAGAGGACAATGAGCAGTTCTTC. It translates to CASVEDNEQFF.

This chain connects TRBV25-1 to TRBJ1-1; D call uncertain. Germline CDR1 and CDR2: MGHDK and SYGVNS. V was shortened by 1 base and J by 1 base, with 7 bases between the two germline ends. CDR3 size: 14 residues. In DNA form, the CDR3 reads TGTGCCAGCAGTGAATTGCGCGAGAACACTGAAGCTTTCTTT. This encodes CASSELRENTEAFF.

V is TRBV19 and J is TRBJ2-5; D not certain. This CDR3 spans 13 amino acids. Trimming removed 5 bases from V and 5 bases from J, with 12 bases in between. From germline, CDR1 is LNHDA and CDR2 SQIVND (reference sequence). CDR3 DNA: TGTGCCAGTAGTTCAACGGTGGGCGAGACCCAGTACTTC. It specifies CASSSTVGETQYF. The full variable domain, its missing parts supplied by reference TRBV19 and TRBJ2-5, is DGGITQSPKYLFRKEGQNVTLSCEQNLNHDAMYWYRQDPGQGLRLIYYSQIVNDFQKGDIAEGYSVSREKKESFPLTVTSAQKNPTAFYLCASSSTVGETQYFGPGTRLLVL.

The V and J genes are TRBV10-1 and TRBJ2-1; TRBD2 matches at 7 bases. Germline lookup yields CDR1 WNHNN and CDR2 SYGVQD (reference sequence). The V segment lost 0 bases and the J segment 8 bases; nucleotides outside the gene matches: 4. The CDR3 is 14 residues long. CDR3 nucleotide sequence: TGCGCCAGCAGTGAGTCGTGGGGAGGGGATGAGCAGTTCTTC. Encoded protein: CASSESWGGDEQFF.

The chain links TRBV3-1 (or the pseudogene TRBV3-2) to TRBJ1-2, with no clear D. Germline CDR1 and CDR2: LGHDT and YNNKEL (reference sequence). CDR3 length: 16 amino acids. Deletions cut 4 bases from V and 9 bases from J, with 24 bases between. As DNA, the CDR3 is TGTGCCAGCAGCCGCACCGAATTAAGCCCTCCGGTCAGCTACACCTTC. Translation gives CASSRTELSPPVSYTF.

The V call is TRBV2, the J call TRBJ2-3; 14 bases align to TRBD2. The CDR3 extends over 15 amino acids. The germline gives CDR1 SNHLY, CDR2 FYNNEI. Trimming removed 4 bases from V and 4 bases from J; junction bases left unmatched: 1. CDR3 region: CASSAGLAGADTQYF. The CDR3 DNA reads TGTGCCAGCAGTGCGGGACTAGCGGGGGCAGATACGCAGTATTTT.

The chain is built from TRBV4-1 and TRBJ1-5, with D maybe TRBD1 (6 bases). V lost 3 bases and J 7 bases, leaving 19 bases between the germline ends. The CDR3 has 16 residues. Germline V gene data show CDR1 as MGHRA and CDR2 as YSYEKL. The CDR3 loop reads CASSQRDTLARQPQHF. As DNA, the CDR3 is TGCGCCAGCAGCCAGAGGGACACCCTGGCAAGGCAGCCCCAGCATTTT.

This chain connects TRBV2 to TRBJ2-2, with 8 nucleotides matching TRBD1. The CDR3 runs 15 residues. Germline V CDR1 and CDR2: SNHLY, FYNNEI. The V segment lost 7 bases and the J segment 0 bases; nucleotides outside the gene matches: 4. As DNA, the CDR3 is TGTGCCAGCACGCCGACAGGGGCGAACACCGGGGAGCTGTTTTTT. This encodes CASTPTGANTGELFF.

The chain has TRBV2 and TRBJ2-7, with D perhaps matching TRBD2 (6 bases). The V gene's germline CDR1 is SNHLY and CDR2 FYNNEI. CDR3 size: 13 residues. V shed 8 bases and J shed 0 bases, with 11 bases lying between them. Here the CDR3 reads CASWEDSSYEQYF. CDR3 nucleotides: TGTGCCAGCTGGGAGGATAGCTCCTACGAGCAGTACTTC.

This clone was seen only a few times. The chain combines TRBV7-9 with TRBJ1-4; tentative D call: TRBD1 (5 bases). CDR1 is SEHNR, CDR2 FQNEAQ, per germline (reference sequence). This CDR3 spans 12 amino acids. V lost 5 bases to trimming and J lost 8 bases, with 9 bases between them. CDR3 nucleotide sequence: TGTGCCAGCAGCAAACCAGGGGAAAAACTGTTTTTT. Protein: CASSKPGEKLFF. The whole variable domain, remainder taken from reference TRBV7-9 and TRBJ1-4, is DTGVSQNPRHKITKRGQNVTFRCDPISEHNRLYWYRQTLGQGPEFLTYFQNEAQLEKSRLLSDRFSAERPKGSFSTLEIQRTEQGDSAMYLCASSKPGEKLFFGSGTQLSVL.

This clone was observed once. V is TRBV9 and J is TRBJ1-5; D is perhaps TRBD1 (6 bases). In germline, CDR1 is SGDLS, CDR2 YYNGEE. The V and J ends lost 3 bases and 1 base respectively, with 11 bases between them. This CDR3 comprises 15 residues. The DNA for the CDR3 is TGTGCCAGCAGCGCGACAGGTCTGAGCAATCAGCCCCAGCATTTT. Protein sequence: CASSATGLSNQPQHF.

The V call is TRBV19, the J call TRBJ2-1, with TRBD1 matching 10 bases. The CDR3 covers 15 residues. J was trimmed by 8 bases and V by 7 bases; bases with no gene match: 11. Looked up from germline, CDR1 is LNHDA and CDR2 is SQIVND (reference sequence). CDR3 region: CASTLRDRGDHEQFF. The CDR3 coding sequence is TGTGCCAGTACCCTCCGGGACAGGGGTGACCATGAGCAGTTCTTC.

The rearrangement uses TRBV2 and TRBJ1-1; D perhaps matches TRBD1 (5 bases). Germline loops: CDR1 SNHLY, CDR2 FYNNEI. The CDR3 sequence is 15 residues long. Between the trimmed V and J ends, which lost 4 bases and 4 bases, there was a span of 16 bases. The CDR3 bases are TGTGCCAGCAGTGCGAGCAGGGTATCAGGCACTGAAGCTTTCTTT. Translated, it gives CASSASRVSGTEAFF.

The chain carries TRBV7-9 and TRBJ1-4; 11 bases align to TRBD1. With 5 bases clipped from V and 8 bases from J, the junction kept 13 bases outside the gene matches. The V gene's germline CDR1 is SEHNR and CDR2 FQNEAQ (reference sequence). There are 17 residues in the CDR3. The CDR3 sequence: CASSPTGGQGGREKLFF. In DNA, the CDR3 is TGTGCCAGCAGCCCAACAGGGGGACAGGGGGGAAGAGAAAAACTGTTTTTT. The variable domain in full, completed from reference TRBV7-9 and TRBJ1-4, reads DTGVSQNPRHKITKRGQNVTFRCDPISEHNRLYWYRQTLGQGPEFLTYFQNEAQLEKSRLLSDRFSAERPKGSFSTLEIQRTEQGDSAMYLCASSPTGGQGGREKLFFGSGTQLSVL.

This clone occurred once. This chain connects TRBV10-3 to TRBJ1-2; no clear D. Per germline, CDR1 ENHRY and CDR2 SYGVKD. Trimming took off 4 bases at V and 6 bases at J, with 12 bases between the two ends. This CDR3 has 13 residues. In DNA form, the CDR3 reads TGTGCCATCAGTGGGTCCCCCAAGCATGGCTACACCTTC. It is translated as CAISGSPKHGYTF.